This T cell receptor beta chain derives from a study of T cell responses to AZD1222 COVID-19 vaccine. The table lists this clone with a count of one. The protocol was immunoSEQ multiplex PCR, while the TCRdb copy is restricted to in-frame clones and leaves out a portion. The profile shows fewer than 200,000 clones, 70% to 90% of them singletons. V gave up 2 bases and J gave up 5 bases; unmatched junction bases: 7. Per germline, CDR1 KGHSH and CDR2 LQKENI. The CDR3 runs to 15 residues. The chain combines TRBV18 with TRBJ2-7, with 9 bases fitting TRBD1. The TCR sequence derives from an adult who received the MenACWY meningococcal vaccine as a control. The sample was peripheral blood, taken 28 days after the second dose of the MenACWY control vaccine. The DNA of the CDR3 is TGTGCCAGCTCACCAGGGACAGGGAGGGCTGACGAGCAGTACTTC. Its translation: CASSPGTGRADEQYF.